This T cell receptor (beta chain) is from a study of T cell responses to AZD1222 COVID-19 vaccine listed by TCRdb under 2021. Describing the broader study: Because spike-specific TCR depth and breadth did not differ between the two schedules, AZD1222 recipients who got a second dose at roughly 4 weeks were pooled with those who got a second dose at roughly 12 weeks. A total of under 250 trial participants underwent TCR sequencing, of whom 207 had received two doses of AZD1222 and 26 had received two doses of the MenACWY control vaccine. Trial participants were enrolled by age into subgroups of 18-55, 56-69 and 70-plus years, and about 150, 27 and 61 TCR-sequenced participants, respectively, were included in these subgroups.

Findings and caveats that apply to the study as a whole: Because no samples from the day 14 peak response were available, repertoires could be characterized only after the peak T cell response. Participants were mostly white British, with more females than males. The authors suggested clonal diversity may have been underestimated. In the small 56-69-year group, the increase in depth fell short of significance, most likely because of low power. Spike-specific TCR breadth and depth rose significantly after two AZD1222 doses compared with day 0 and with MenACWY recipients. The whole spike protein was spanned by vaccine-associated CD4 TCRs, and dominant responses were seen in regions 160-218 and 743-854. Reportedly, almost half of the unique spike-specific TCRs recognized epitopes lying outside the regions that are mutated in the B.1.351 and B.1.1.7 variants. Only five or six AZD1222 recipients were SARS-CoV-2 seropositive at baseline, limiting conclusions about previously exposed vaccinees.

The CDR3 sequence holds 17 residues, the cysteine and phenylalanine included. Only the CDR3 region is kept as DNA, spanning 51 bases read in frame from base 1. The germline V gene yields MGHRA for CDR1 and YSYEKL for CDR2. This clone was observed a single time. This receptor's antigen is unknown. One junction end does not reproduce the germline sequence, and a read error may be involved. The CDR3 regions of human TCRbeta chains were subjected to immunosequencing. The authors processed their data as follows. TCRs in the repertoires were matched against a reference library of SARS-CoV-2-specific TCRs that had been generated with the MIRA antigen-specificity platform. Breadth was defined as the fraction of unique TCRs that were SARS-CoV-2-associated. Depth was defined as the fraction of total T cells that were SARS-CoV-2-associated. Using the MIRA data, each spike-specific TCR was assigned both to the spike region to which the TCR was reactive and to a CD4 or CD8 class. Log10-transformed breadth and depth values were compared by one-way ANOVA with Sidak's multiple comparisons tests. TCRdb limited this immuneACCESS table to in-frame rearrangements with V and J called. A share of clones is missing; checked studies link under half to unresolved V genes, and the rest is unexplained. V, J and clone size are taken as reported in that table, and D and trimming were inferred from the DNA itself. This sample lists 95,000 to 150,000 clones; 92% were detected once. The ten largest clonotypes hold 13% to 15% of the sample.

Sample time point, as interpreted from the label and publication: baseline before first vaccination. Samples from vaccinated people were obtained from the UK trials COV001 and COV002, which included a single-blind randomized controlled phase 2/3 trial of AZD1222 (ChAdOx1 nCoV-19) in healthy adults. Trial participant PBMC samples were collected at day 0 and day 28 after the second dose for TCRbeta chain sequencing. Rearrangement joined TRBV4-1 to TRBJ1-3, with a weak D call of TRBD1 (6 bases match). The receptor was isolated from an adult in good health. This specimen was peripheral blood, taken on day 0 of AZD1222 vaccination. The CDR3 sequence is CASSEERLGGPGNTIYF. The sequenced DNA: TGCGCCAGCAGCGAAGAACGACTAGGGGGGCCTGGAAACACCATATATTTT.